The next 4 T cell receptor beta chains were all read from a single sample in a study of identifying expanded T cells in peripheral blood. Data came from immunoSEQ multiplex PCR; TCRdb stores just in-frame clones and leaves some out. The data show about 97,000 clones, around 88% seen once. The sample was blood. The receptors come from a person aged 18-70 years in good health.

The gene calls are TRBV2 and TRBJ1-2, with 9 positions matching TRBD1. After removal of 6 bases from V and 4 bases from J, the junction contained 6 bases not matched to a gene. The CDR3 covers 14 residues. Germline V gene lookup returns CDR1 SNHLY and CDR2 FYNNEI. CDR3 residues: CASRVSQGAYGYTF. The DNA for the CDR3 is TGTGCCAGCAGGGTCTCACAGGGGGCCTATGGCTACACCTTC.

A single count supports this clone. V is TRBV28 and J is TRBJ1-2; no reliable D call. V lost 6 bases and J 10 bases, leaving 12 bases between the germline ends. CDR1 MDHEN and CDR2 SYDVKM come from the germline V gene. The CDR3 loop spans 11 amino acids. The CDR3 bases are TGTGCCAGCAGCCTCTTACGTCACTACACCTTC. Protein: CASSLLRHYTF.

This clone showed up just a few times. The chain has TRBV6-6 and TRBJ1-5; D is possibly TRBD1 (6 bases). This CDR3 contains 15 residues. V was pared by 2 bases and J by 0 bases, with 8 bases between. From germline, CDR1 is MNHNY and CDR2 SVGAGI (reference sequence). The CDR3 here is CASSYGGHSNQPQHF. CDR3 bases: TGTGCCAGCAGTTACGGGGGACATAGCAATCAGCCCCAGCATTTT.

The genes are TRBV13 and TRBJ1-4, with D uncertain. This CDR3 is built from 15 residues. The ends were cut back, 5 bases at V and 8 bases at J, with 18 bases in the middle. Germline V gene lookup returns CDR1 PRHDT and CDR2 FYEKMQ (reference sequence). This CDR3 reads CASSLPGSGDEKLFF. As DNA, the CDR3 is TGTGCCAGCAGCCTCCCCGGGTCGGGAGACGAAAAACTGTTTTTT.